The next 20 T cell receptor beta chains were all read from a single sample in a study of blood T cell repertoires in COVID-19. Some clones are missing from TCRdb's copy, which holds only in-frame ones; the method was immunoSEQ multiplex PCR. The sample has about 46,000 clones; around 86% are singletons. Sequenced: PBMCs or T cells enriched from blood (not recorded which). These receptors were taken from a woman in her fifties or sixties who had recovered from COVID-19.

Only one count was recorded for this clone. The rearrangement joins TRBV19 to TRBJ1-1; 7 nucleotides match TRBD1. V lost 6 bases and J lost 4; bases outside the gene matches: 8. Germline V CDR1 and CDR2: LNHDA, SQIVND (reference sequence). CDR3 length: 14 amino acids. The CDR3 nucleotides are TGTGCCAGTAGATTCACAGGGGACGGCACTGAAGCTTTCTTT. Protein sequence: CASRFTGDGTEAFF. Combining the CDR3 with reference TRBV19 and TRBJ1-1 gives the whole variable domain DGGITQSPKYLFRKEGQNVTLSCEQNLNHDAMYWYRQDPGQGLRLIYYSQIVNDFQKGDIAEGYSVSREKKESFPLTVTSAQKNPTAFYLCASRFTGDGTEAFFGQGTRLTVV.

V gene TRBV6-6 combines with J gene TRBJ1-2; 11 bases align to TRBD1. CDR1 MNHNY and CDR2 SVGAGI come from the germline V gene (reference sequence). V was clipped by 5 bases and J by 4 bases; unmatched bases: 12. The CDR3 runs 17 residues. CDR3 protein: CASSRPSDRGLAYGYTF. The DNA of the CDR3 is TGTGCCAGCAGTCGACCTTCGGACAGGGGGCTTGCCTATGGCTACACCTTC.

The chain employs TRBV11-2 and TRBJ2-3; 8 nucleotides line up with TRBD2. J lost 3 bases, V lost 5 bases, and 7 bases had no gene match. Per germline, CDR1 SGHAT and CDR2 FQNNGV. CDR3 length: 15 amino acids. CDR3: CASSPTGGGTDTQYF. DNA for the CDR3: TGTGCCAGCAGCCCTACCGGGGGGGGGACAGATACGCAGTATTTT.

This clone has a handful of counts. This chain connects TRBV6-5 to TRBJ1-6; D not certain. CDR3 length: 14 amino acids. Germline V gene lookup returns CDR1 MNHEY and CDR2 SVGAGI. Between the trimmed V and J ends, which lost 0 bases and 9 bases, there was a span of 9 bases. The CDR3 DNA reads as TGTGCCAGCAGTTACTCGGTGACAAGTTCACCCCTCCACTTT. Translated, it gives CASSYSVTSSPLHF.

V gene TRBV7-9 combines with J gene TRBJ2-5; D is ambiguous. CDR3 length: 12 residues. The V gene lost 2 bases and the J gene lost 3 bases, with 4 bases spanning the gap. Germline CDR1 reads SEHNR; CDR2 reads FQNEAQ (reference sequence). The CDR3 region is CASSLSEETQYF. DNA for the CDR3: TGTGCCAGCAGCTTATCAGAAGAGACCCAGTACTTC.

V and J are TRBV28 and TRBJ2-7; D is possibly TRBD1 (6 bases). V lost 6 bases, J lost 3 bases, and 9 bases lay in between. The CDR3 consists of 12 residues. The germline V gene encodes CDR1 MDHEN and CDR2 SYDVKM. The CDR3 is CASRRTVYEQYF. The DNA of the CDR3 is TGTGCCAGCAGAAGGACAGTCTACGAGCAGTACTTC. The complete variable domain, with remaining parts taken from reference TRBV28 and TRBJ2-7, reads DVKVTQSSRYLVKRTGEKVFLECVQDMDHENMFWYRQDPGLGLRLIYFSYDVKMKEKGDIPEGYSVSREKKERFSLILESASTNQTSMYLCASRRTVYEQYFGPGTRLTVT.

V is TRBV7-2 and J is TRBJ2-7, with 8 nucleotides matching TRBD2. Germline V gene data show CDR1 as SGHTA and CDR2 as FQGNSA. This CDR3 region has 14 residues. V trimming: 6 bases; J trimming: 4 bases; junction bases outside the gene matches: 8. The CDR3 region has the DNA TGTGCCAGCAGGAAGCGACTAGCGAGTTACGAGCAGTACTTC. Translating it yields CASRKRLASYEQYF.

V and J are TRBV2 and TRBJ1-2; no clear D. The V gene's germline CDR1 is SNHLY and CDR2 FYNNEI. Trimming left V 4 bases short and J 3 bases short, with 9 bases between. CDR3 length: 13 residues. The CDR3 protein is CASSAGRDYGYTF. In DNA form, the CDR3 reads TGTGCCAGCAGTGCGGGGAGGGACTATGGCTACACCTTC.

The V and J genes are TRBV5-6 and TRBJ2-7, with TRBD2 matching 7 bases. J was trimmed by 6 bases and V by 2 bases; bases with no gene match: 2. Germline-derived CDR1 and CDR2 are SGHDT and YYEEEE. The CDR3 has 12 amino acids. Here the CDR3 reads CASSFRLAEQYF. The CDR3 DNA follows: TGTGCCAGCAGCTTCCGACTAGCCGAGCAGTACTTC.

The genes are TRBV5-1 and TRBJ2-7; D is undetermined. Trimming cost V 4 bases and J 4 bases, with 15 bases left between them. This CDR3 spans 14 amino acids. The germline gives CDR1 SGHRS, CDR2 YFSETQ. The CDR3 nucleotides are TGCGCCAGCAGCCTAAGAGGCAGAAGATACGAGCAGTACTTC. Its protein product is CASSLRGRRYEQYF. The complete variable domain, with remaining parts taken from reference TRBV5-1 and TRBJ2-7, reads KAGVTQTPRYLIKTRGQQVTLSCSPISGHRSVSWYQQTPGQGLQFLFEYFSETQRNKGNFPGRFSGRQFSNSRSEMNVSTLELGDSALYLCASSLRGRRYEQYFGPGTRLTVT.

The chain links TRBV29-1 to TRBJ2-1, with 8 bases matching TRBD1. Germline CDR1 is SQVTM and CDR2 is ANQGSEA. This CDR3 region has 15 residues. V shed 6 bases and J 2 bases; nucleotides not matched to a gene: 9. CDR3 sequence (DNA): TGCAGCGTAGACCGGACAGGGAGCACCTACAATGAGCAGTTCTTC. Translating it yields CSVDRTGSTYNEQFF.

CDR3 sequence reads: CASSLSGLPEAFF. CDR3 DNA sequence: TGTGCCAGCAGCCTCTCAGGGCTACCTGAAGCTTTCTTT. The V gene is TRBV3-1 (or the pseudogene TRBV3-2), the J gene TRBJ1-1, with a tentative D call TRBD1 (5 bases). There are 13 residues in the CDR3. Trimming shortened V by 4 bases and J by 6 bases, and 12 bases separated the two germline ends. Looked up from germline, CDR1 is LGHDT and CDR2 is YNNKEL (reference sequence).

The chain employs TRBV28 and TRBJ1-1; TRBD1 matches at 9 bases. The CDR3 totals 16 residues. V shed 7 bases and J 4 bases; nucleotides not matched to a gene: 13. Germline V gene lookup returns CDR1 MDHEN and CDR2 SYDVKM. DNA of the CDR3: TGTGCCAGCATCGAGACCGGGACAGGGAGCGGCACTGAAGCTTTCTTT. It translates to CASIETGTGSGTEAFF.

The genes are TRBV6-5 and TRBJ2-7; tentative D call: TRBD2 (5 bases). The V end was cut by 5 bases, the J end by 12 bases, with 23 bases between. The CDR3 totals 14 residues. Germline V gene lookup returns CDR1 MNHEY and CDR2 SVGAGI. CDR3 loop: CASSPGGEGGISYF. CDR3 nucleotides: TGTGCCAGCAGTCCGGGTGGGGAAGGAGGAATCTCGTACTTC.

This chain uses TRBV4-3 with TRBJ2-7; 8 bases align to TRBD2. V was clipped by 6 bases and J by 3 bases; unmatched bases: 10. Germline V gene data show CDR1 as LGHNA and CDR2 as YSLEER. The CDR3 has 15 residues. The CDR3 DNA sequence: TGCGCCAGCAGACCCCAGCGGGAGAGTTTCTACGAGCAGTACTTC. Residues: CASRPQRESFYEQYF.

Here the CDR3 DNA reads TGCGCCAGCAGCCTTCGGACAGACGCAATGAACACTGAAGCTTTCTTT. Amino acid sequence: CASSLRTDAMNTEAFF. The chain employs TRBV4-1 and TRBJ1-1; perhaps TRBD1 as D (6 bases). The germline V and J ends were trimmed by 4 bases and 0 bases, with 15 bases remaining between them. The CDR3 spans 16 residues. The germline V gene has CDR1 MGHRA and CDR2 YSYEKL.

The chain recombines TRBV11-2 with TRBJ2-3; 8 bases agree with TRBD1. The CDR3 totals 13 residues. V trimming: 5 bases; J trimming: 7 bases; junction bases outside the gene matches: 5. CDR1 is SGHAT, CDR2 FQNNGV, per germline. The CDR3, as DNA: TGTGCCAGCAGCCGGGACAGGTTGAATACGCAGTATTTT. Amino acids: CASSRDRLNTQYF.

V and J are TRBV7-6 and TRBJ2-3; 9 bases align to TRBD2. CDR3 length: 16 amino acids. Germline V gives CDR1 SGHVS, CDR2 FNYEAQ. V shed 2 bases, J shed 3 bases, and the junction held 6 bases outside the gene matches. The CDR3 DNA reads as TGTGCCAGCAGCTTAAATCCTAGCGGGGTAACAGATACGCAGTATTTT. It yields the protein CASSLNPSGVTDTQYF.

The chain is built from TRBV6-6 and TRBJ1-1; D is ambiguous. CDR3 length: 14 residues. The V end lost 2 bases, the J end lost 5 bases, and 12 bases lay between the germline ends. Germline CDR1 reads MNHNY; CDR2 reads SVGAGI (reference sequence). CDR3 sequence (DNA): TGTGCCAGCAGTTACGGTGGCAGAGGGACTGAAGCTTTCTTT. This codes for CASSYGGRGTEAFF.

V and J are TRBV5-4 and TRBJ2-1; D may be TRBD1 (5 bases). Germline V gene sequence: CDR1 SGHNT, CDR2 YYREEE (reference sequence). V lost 4 bases and J lost 2, with 19 bases in between. The CDR3 is 17 residues long. CDR3: CASSARVGPGPYNEQFF. CDR3 sequence (DNA): TGTGCCAGCAGCGCCCGAGTGGGGCCGGGCCCCTACAATGAGCAGTTCTTC.